The 29 T cell receptor beta chains in this list originate from one sample, sequenced in a study of blood T cell repertoires in COVID-19. Sequencing was performed with immunoSEQ multiplex PCR; in TCRdb, only in-frame clones are kept and a portion is missing. Among about 330,000 clones listed, 65% to 90% were seen once. The source material was peripheral blood. The source of these receptors is a human donor in a cohort sampled during active COVID-19.

This clone was seen a handful of times. The chain employs TRBV27 and TRBJ1-6; the D gene is possibly TRBD1 (5 bases). The V end was cut by 3 bases, the J end by 0 bases, with 15 bases between. This CDR3 region has 18 residues. Looked up from germline, CDR1 is MNHEY and CDR2 is SMNVEV (reference sequence). CDR3 DNA sequence: TGTGCCAGCAGTTTCCTCCCGCGACAGAGCTCCTATAATTCACCCCTCCACTTT. Protein product: CASSFLPRQSSYNSPLHF.

The chain employs TRBV7-8 and TRBJ1-1; D is undetermined. The CDR3 is 15 residues long. V was shortened by 5 bases and J by 0 bases, with 13 bases between the two germline ends. The germline V gene encodes CDR1 SGHVS and CDR2 FQNEAQ. The CDR3 reads CASSNGYFMNTEAFF. The CDR3 nucleotides are TGTGCCAGCAGCAACGGGTACTTCATGAACACTGAAGCTTTCTTT.

The chain uses TRBV21-1 and TRBJ1-1; the D segment call TRBD1 is taken from the table without a DNA check. TRBV21-1 has pseudogene status. CDR3 length: 17 residues. For the CDR3, the DNA is TGTGCCAGCAGCAAAGAGAACCGAGACAGGGGTCACACTGAAGCTTTCTTT. As protein: CASSKENRDRGHTEAFF.

The chain has TRBV3-1 (or the pseudogene TRBV3-2) and TRBJ2-1; a weak D match, TRBD1 (5 bases). Trimming removed 1 base from V and 8 bases from J, with 9 bases in between. The CDR3 is 13 residues long. CDR1 and CDR2 (germline): LGHDT, YNNKEL (reference sequence). The CDR3 coding sequence is TGTGCCAGCAGCCAAGTATTGGGGCATGAGCAGTTCTTC. It specifies CASSQVLGHEQFF.

This sequence joins TRBV3-1 (or the pseudogene TRBV3-2) and TRBJ2-1, with 13 bases aligning to TRBD2. CDR3 length: 18 residues. CDR1 LGHDT and CDR2 YNNKEL come from the germline V gene (reference sequence). Trimming removed 4 bases from V and 8 bases from J; junction bases left unmatched: 14. In DNA form, the CDR3 reads TGTGCCAGCAGCCTCGAACCCACTAGCGGGGGGGGATTCTATGAGCAGTTCTTC. Its translation is CASSLEPTSGGGFYEQFF.

The chain carries TRBV6-1 and TRBJ2-1; possible D gene TRBD1, 6 bases. Germline V gives CDR1 MNHNS, CDR2 SASEGT. V lost 4 bases to trimming and J lost 8 bases, with 21 bases between them. CDR3 size: 16 residues. The CDR3 loop reads CASSGWETGPRDEQFF. Written as DNA, the CDR3 is TGTGCCAGCAGTGGCTGGGAGACAGGCCCTAGGGATGAGCAGTTCTTC.

Worth noting for this clone: Other DNA sequences from this sample encode an identical CDR3 as well. V usage is TRBV12-3 or TRBV12-4 and J usage is TRBJ2-3; D possibly corresponds to TRBD2 (6 bases). V lost 2 bases, J lost 6 bases, and 9 bases lay in between. The CDR3 is 13 residues long. The CDR3 is CASSLWGRDTQYF. CDR3 sequence (DNA): TGTGCCAGCAGTTTATGGGGGAGGGATACGCAGTATTTT.

The V gene is TRBV5-1, the J gene TRBJ2-1, with TRBD1 matching over 8 bases. This CDR3 has 15 amino acids. The germline gives CDR1 SGHRS, CDR2 YFSETQ. The J segment lost 4 bases and the V segment lost 6 bases, leaving 9 bases of the junction unmatched. This chain's CDR3 is CASTPTGGSYNEQFF. DNA of the CDR3: TGCGCCAGCACCCCCACAGGGGGATCTTACAATGAGCAGTTCTTC.

The rearrangement joins TRBV9 to TRBJ1-1; 8 nucleotides agree with TRBD1. CDR3 length equals 16 residues. CDR1 and CDR2 from the germline V gene are SGDLS and YYNGEE. J was trimmed by 0 bases and V by 3 bases; bases with no gene match: 7. CDR3 sequence: CASSAGGGGLNTEAFF. CDR3 DNA sequence: TGTGCCAGCAGCGCAGGGGGCGGCGGCTTGAACACTGAAGCTTTCTTT.

This clone was observed a handful of times. V gene TRBV10-2 combines with J gene TRBJ2-4, with D maybe TRBD1 (6 bases). Trimming stripped 0 bases from V and 7 bases from J, with 10 bases between. Germline CDR1 WSHSY, CDR2 SAAADI. This CDR3 comprises 14 residues. CDR3 DNA sequence: TGCGCCAGCAGTGAGTCAGGGGGTCTTAACATTCAGTACTTC. This sequence encodes CASSESGGLNIQYF.

This rearrangement joins TRBV6-2 or TRBV6-3 to TRBJ1-1; D may be TRBD1 (5 bases). This CDR3 spans 13 amino acids. Germline V lookup: CDR1 MNHEY, CDR2 SVGEGT. Trimming stripped 2 bases from V and 4 bases from J, with 8 bases between. CDR3 protein: CASSYGRVTEAFF. The CDR3 nucleotides are TGTGCCAGCAGTTACGGCAGGGTCACTGAAGCTTTCTTT.

V gene TRBV21-1 combines with J gene TRBJ2-5; the table names TRBD1, a call not compared with the DNA. TRBV21-1 is a listed pseudogene. The CDR3 sequence is 17 residues long. The CDR3 coding sequence is TGTGCCAGCAGCAAAGGACGAGGCAGGGTAGTTGAAGAGACCCAGTACTTC. Translating it yields CASSKGRGRVVEETQYF.

The V call is TRBV10-3, the J call TRBJ2-1; D may be TRBD1 (6 bases). V was shortened by 6 bases and J by 3 bases, with 12 bases between the two germline ends. Per germline, CDR1 ENHRY and CDR2 SYGVKD. This CDR3 is 14 amino acids long. CDR3 sequence reads: CAISSGQDYNEQFF. CDR3 nucleotides: TGTGCCATCAGCTCGGGACAAGACTACAATGAGCAGTTCTTC.

This chain uses TRBV7-9 with TRBJ1-6; 8 bases align to TRBD1. The V gene end was trimmed by 6 bases and the J gene end by 5 bases; junction bases not matched to a gene: 12. The V gene's germline CDR1 is SEHNR and CDR2 FQNEAQ (reference sequence). CDR3 length equals 17 residues. The CDR3 DNA follows: TGTGCCAGCAGTTTTCACAGGGGGGCAGGACATAATTCACCCCTCCACTTT. It codes for CASSFHRGAGHNSPLHF.

A single count supports this clone. This chain connects TRBV30 to TRBJ2-7; 8 bases fit TRBD1. This CDR3 has 14 residues. The trim removed 4 bases at V and 3 bases at J, leaving 8 bases unmatched. The germline V gene encodes CDR1 GTSNPN and CDR2 SVGIG (reference sequence). Here the CDR3 reads CAWTSGTGYYEQYF. The CDR3 DNA sequence: TGTGCCTGGACCTCCGGGACAGGATACTACGAGCAGTACTTC.

The rearrangement uses TRBV24-1 and TRBJ2-3, with TRBD2 matching over 7 bases. Looked up from germline, CDR1 is KGHDR and CDR2 is SFDVKD. The CDR3 sequence is 16 residues long. Trimming took 4 bases from V and 2 from J; bases not matched to a gene: 8. The CDR3 DNA is TGTGCCACCAGTGACAGGGTCGCGGGGGACACAGATACGCAGTATTTT. It encodes CATSDRVAGDTDTQYF.

This clone was detected only once. CDR3 sequence (DNA): TGTGCCAGCAGATACCGTGGGCGGGAGCTGTTTTTT. Translating gives CASRYRGRELFF. The chain couples TRBV6-6 to TRBJ2-2, with D uncertain. Trimming removed 6 bases at V and 9 bases at J, with 11 bases between. Germline V gene data show CDR1 as MNHNY and CDR2 as SVGAGI (reference sequence). The CDR3 spans 12 residues.

The chain combines TRBV6-5 with TRBJ2-1; tentative D call: TRBD2 (6 bases). Trimming took 3 bases from V and 5 from J, leaving 14 bases between them. This CDR3 contains 15 residues. Germline V lookup: CDR1 MNHEY, CDR2 SVGAGI. CDR3 region: CASSYRRGPNNEQFF. The DNA of the CDR3 is TGTGCCAGCAGTTATAGGAGGGGACCGAACAATGAGCAGTTCTTC.

The CDR3 is CASSLSGTSGNEQYF. DNA for the CDR3: TGCGCCAGCAGCTTGTCAGGGACTAGCGGAAACGAGCAGTACTTC. The chain joins TRBV5-1 to TRBJ2-7; TRBD2 matches at 11 bases. CDR1 SGHRS and CDR2 YFSETQ come from the germline V gene. V was clipped by 1 base and J by 5 bases; unmatched bases: 5. The CDR3 contains 15 residues.

This chain connects TRBV4-1 to TRBJ1-5, with D unclear. Trimming stripped 0 bases from V and 6 bases from J, with 12 bases between. The CDR3 has 15 amino acids. Germline V CDR1 and CDR2: MGHRA, YSYEKL. The CDR3 loop reads CASSQEGGSVQPQHF. Written as DNA, the CDR3 is TGCGCCAGCAGCCAAGAAGGAGGATCTGTTCAGCCCCAGCATTTT.

The V gene is TRBV7-2, the J gene TRBJ2-2; D is ambiguous. Germline lookup yields CDR1 SGHTA and CDR2 FQGNSA. V lost 1 base to trimming and J lost 7 bases, with 7 bases between them. The CDR3 has 13 amino acids. The CDR3 coding sequence is TGTGCCAGCAGCTTAGTCCCCTTCGGGGAGCTGTTTTTT. This translates into CASSLVPFGELFF.

The V and J genes are TRBV10-3 and TRBJ2-7, with unresolved D. There are 12 residues in the CDR3. Trimming cost V 8 bases and J 4 bases, with 12 bases left between them. The germline V gene encodes CDR1 ENHRY and CDR2 SYGVKD. CDR3 sequence (DNA): TGTGCCATCGGCACAGAACGGTACGAGCAGTACTTC. It is translated as CAIGTERYEQYF.

J is TRBJ2-1 and V is TRBV7-2, with TRBD2 identical over 10 bases. CDR1 is SGHTA, CDR2 FQGNSA, per germline. CDR3 size: 16 residues. Losses at the gene ends were 5 bases for V and 5 bases for J; bases not matched to a gene: 9. The CDR3 DNA reads as TGTGCCAGCAGCCTCTACACTAGCGGGGCGCACAATGAGCAGTTCTTC. Translating it yields CASSLYTSGAHNEQFF.

The rearrangement uses TRBV6-5 and TRBJ1-3, with 7 bases aligning to TRBD1. This CDR3 has 15 amino acids. The germline V gene has CDR1 MNHEY and CDR2 SVGAGI. The trim removed 6 bases at V and 4 bases at J, leaving 9 bases unmatched. This CDR3 reads CASSPQTGKGNTIYF. CDR3 coding DNA: TGTGCCAGCAGCCCCCAGACAGGGAAGGGAAACACCATATATTTT.

This clone was counted once. This chain uses TRBV7-3 with TRBJ2-1, with TRBD1 as a possible D gene (6 bases). CDR3 size: 15 residues. Germline values: CDR1 SGHTA, CDR2 FQGTGA. Trimming removed 3 bases from V and 0 bases from J, with 9 bases in between. This CDR3 is CASSLEDSSYNEQFF. The CDR3 nucleotides read TGTGCCAGCAGCTTGGAGGACAGCTCCTACAATGAGCAGTTCTTC.

The J gene is TRBJ1-2, the V gene TRBV5-4, with a possible D match to TRBD1 (5 bases). Germline assignment: CDR1 SGHNT and CDR2 YYREEE (reference sequence). Trimming took 0 bases from V and 8 from J, leaving 11 bases between them. The CDR3 totals 13 residues. The CDR3 coding sequence is TGTGCCAGCAGCTTGGGGGGGGAGCGGGGCTACACCTTC. Translation: CASSLGGERGYTF. The whole variable domain, filled in from reference TRBV5-4 and TRBJ1-2, reads ETGVTQSPTHLIKTRGQQVTLRCSSQSGHNTVSWYQQALGQGPQFIFQYYREEENGRGNFPPRFSGLQFPNYSSELNVNALELDDSALYLCASSLGGERGYTFGSGTRLTVV.

This clone is a singleton in its sample. J is TRBJ1-5 and V is TRBV27; 7 nucleotides line up with TRBD1. The CDR3 covers 15 residues. Germline values: CDR1 MNHEY, CDR2 SMNVEV (reference sequence). The V gene end was trimmed by 5 bases and the J gene end by 0 bases; junction bases not matched to a gene: 4. This chain's CDR3 is CASSPTGFSNQPQHF. Written as DNA, the CDR3 is TGTGCCAGCAGTCCGACAGGGTTTAGCAATCAGCCCCAGCATTTT.

J is TRBJ2-7 and V is TRBV11-3; 9 bases line up with TRBD1. With V trimmed by 5 bases and J by 5 bases, 7 bases remained unmatched. The germline gives CDR1 SGHNT, CDR2 YENEEA. This CDR3 region has 14 residues. As DNA, the CDR3 is TGTGCCAGCAGCCCCGGGACAGGGTTTCACGAGCAGTACTTC. Its translation is CASSPGTGFHEQYF.

The CDR3 spells CASSKGQRDTEAFF. For the CDR3, the DNA is TGTGCCAGCAGTAAAGGACAGAGAGACACTGAAGCTTTCTTT. The chain recombines TRBV7-9 with TRBJ1-1; maybe TRBD1 (6 bases). The CDR3 runs to 14 residues. Germline CDR1 SEHNR, CDR2 FQNEAQ (reference sequence). The V end was cut by 6 bases, the J end by 3 bases, with 14 bases between. The full variable domain, with the rest looked up from reference TRBV7-9 and TRBJ1-1, is DTGVSQNPRHKITKRGQNVTFRCDPISEHNRLYWYRQTLGQGPEFLTYFQNEAQLEKSRLLSDRFSAERPKGSFSTLEIQRTEQGDSAMYLCASSKGQRDTEAFFGQGTRLTVV.